The clone carrying this T cell receptor beta chain was seen once. The data were taken from a study of T cell changes during pregnancy in multiple sclerosis. In germline, CDR1 is LNHDA, CDR2 SQIVND (reference sequence). V gave up 4 bases and J gave up 6 bases; unmatched junction bases: 9. The CDR3 consists of 16 residues. Clones were sequenced by immunoSEQ multiplex PCR, and TCRdb holds only the in-frame ones, with some missing. The sample includes 85,000 to 100,000 clones, under 95% of them seen just once. The sequenced sample was peripheral blood, obtained after pregnancy. The receptor was derived from a female donor with multiple sclerosis, enrolled in a pregnancy study. The chain employs TRBV19 and TRBJ2-2; 9 bases map to TRBD2. CDR3 DNA sequence: TGTGCCAGTAGTACCCCGGGTAGCGGGAGCCCCGGGGAGCTGTTTTTT. Translation gives CASSTPGSGSPGELFF.